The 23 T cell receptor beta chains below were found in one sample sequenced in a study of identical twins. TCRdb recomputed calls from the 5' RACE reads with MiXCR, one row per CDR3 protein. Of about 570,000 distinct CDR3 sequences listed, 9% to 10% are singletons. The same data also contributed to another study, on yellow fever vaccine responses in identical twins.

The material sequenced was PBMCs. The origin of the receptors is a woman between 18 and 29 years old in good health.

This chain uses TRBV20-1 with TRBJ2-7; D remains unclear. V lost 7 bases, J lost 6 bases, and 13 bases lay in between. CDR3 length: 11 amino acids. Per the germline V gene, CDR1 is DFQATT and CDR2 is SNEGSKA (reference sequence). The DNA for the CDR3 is TGCAGTGTCACAACAGTCACCGAGCAGTACTTC. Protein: CSVTTVTEQYF.

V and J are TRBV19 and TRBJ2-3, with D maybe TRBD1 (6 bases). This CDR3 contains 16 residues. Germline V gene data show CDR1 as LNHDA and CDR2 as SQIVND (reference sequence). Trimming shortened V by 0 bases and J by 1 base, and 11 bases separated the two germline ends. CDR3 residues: CASSIEGWGRTDTQYF. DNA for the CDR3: TGTGCCAGTAGTATAGAAGGCTGGGGGCGCACAGATACGCAGTATTTT. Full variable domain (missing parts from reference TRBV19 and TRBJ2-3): DGGITQSPKYLFRKEGQNVTLSCEQNLNHDAMYWYRQDPGQGLRLIYYSQIVNDFQKGDIAEGYSVSREKKESFPLTVTSAQKNPTAFYLCASSIEGWGRTDTQYFGPGTRLTVL.

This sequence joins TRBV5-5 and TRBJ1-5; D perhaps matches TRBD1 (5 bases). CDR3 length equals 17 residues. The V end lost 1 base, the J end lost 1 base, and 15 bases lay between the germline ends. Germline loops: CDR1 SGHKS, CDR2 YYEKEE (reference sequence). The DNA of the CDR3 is TGTGCCAGCAGCTTGACCGGACACGGTCTCAGCAATCAGCCCCAGCATTTT. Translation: CASSLTGHGLSNQPQHF.

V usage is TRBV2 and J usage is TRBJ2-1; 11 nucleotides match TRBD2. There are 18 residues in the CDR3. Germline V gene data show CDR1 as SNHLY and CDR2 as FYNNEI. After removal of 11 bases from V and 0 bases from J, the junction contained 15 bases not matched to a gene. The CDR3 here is CACTDGTSGAPSYNEQFF. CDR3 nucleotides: TGTGCCTGCACCGACGGGACTAGCGGAGCCCCCTCCTACAATGAGCAGTTCTTC.

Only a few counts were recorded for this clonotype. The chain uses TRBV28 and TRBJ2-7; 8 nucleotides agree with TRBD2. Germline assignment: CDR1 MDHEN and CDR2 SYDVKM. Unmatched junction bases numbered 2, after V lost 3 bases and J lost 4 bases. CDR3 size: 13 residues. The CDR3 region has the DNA TGTGCCAGCAGTTTTGGGACTAGGTACGAGCAGTACTTC. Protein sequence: CASSFGTRYEQYF.

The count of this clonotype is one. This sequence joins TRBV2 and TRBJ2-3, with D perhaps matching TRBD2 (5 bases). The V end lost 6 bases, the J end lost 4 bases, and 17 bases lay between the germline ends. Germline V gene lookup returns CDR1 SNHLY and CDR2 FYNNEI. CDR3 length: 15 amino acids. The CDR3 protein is CASRDGGAGADTQYF. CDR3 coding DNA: TGTGCCAGCAGGGATGGTGGCGCCGGGGCAGATACGCAGTATTTT. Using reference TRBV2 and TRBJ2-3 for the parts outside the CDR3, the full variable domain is EPEVTQTPSHQVTQMGQEVILRCVPISNHLYFYWYRQILGQKVEFLVSFYNNEISEKSEIFDDQFSVERPDGSNFTLKIRSTKLEDSAMYFCASRDGGAGADTQYFGPGTRLTVL.

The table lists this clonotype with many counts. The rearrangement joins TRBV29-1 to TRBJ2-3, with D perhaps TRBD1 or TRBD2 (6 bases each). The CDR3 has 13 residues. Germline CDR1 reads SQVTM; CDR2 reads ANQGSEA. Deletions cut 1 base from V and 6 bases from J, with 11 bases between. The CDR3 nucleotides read TGCAGCGTTGAAGCACAGGGAGGTGATACGCAGTATTTT. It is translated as CSVEAQGGDTQYF.

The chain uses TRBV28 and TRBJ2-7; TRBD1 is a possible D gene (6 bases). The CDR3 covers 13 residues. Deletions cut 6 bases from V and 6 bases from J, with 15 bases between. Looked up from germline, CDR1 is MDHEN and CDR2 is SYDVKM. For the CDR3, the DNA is TGTGCCAGCAGCCCCGGGACAATTGGCGAGCAGTACTTC. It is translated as CASSPGTIGEQYF. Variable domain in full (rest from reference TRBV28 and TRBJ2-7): DVKVTQSSRYLVKRTGEKVFLECVQDMDHENMFWYRQDPGLGLRLIYFSYDVKMKEKGDIPEGYSVSREKKERFSLILESASTNQTSMYLCASSPGTIGEQYFGPGTRLTVT.

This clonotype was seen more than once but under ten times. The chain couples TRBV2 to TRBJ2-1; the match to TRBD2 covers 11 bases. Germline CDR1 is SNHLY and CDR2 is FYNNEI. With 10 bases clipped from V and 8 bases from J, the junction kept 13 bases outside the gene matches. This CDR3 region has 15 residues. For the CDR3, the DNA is TGTGCCAAAGAACTAATAGCGGGGGGGCACCATGAGCAGTTCTTC. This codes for CAKELIAGGHHEQFF.

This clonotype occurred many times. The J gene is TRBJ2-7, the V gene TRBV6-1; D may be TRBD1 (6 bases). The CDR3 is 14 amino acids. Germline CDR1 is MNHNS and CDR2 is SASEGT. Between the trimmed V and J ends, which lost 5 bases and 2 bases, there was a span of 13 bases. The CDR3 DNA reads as TGTGCCAGCAGTACGGGACACGGGACCTACGAGCAGTACTTC. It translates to CASSTGHGTYEQYF.

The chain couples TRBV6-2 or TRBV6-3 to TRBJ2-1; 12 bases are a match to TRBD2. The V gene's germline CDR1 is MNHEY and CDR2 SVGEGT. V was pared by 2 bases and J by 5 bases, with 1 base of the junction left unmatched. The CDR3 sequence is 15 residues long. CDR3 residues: CASSYRLAGDNEQFF. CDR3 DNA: TGTGCCAGCAGTTACCGACTAGCGGGGGACAATGAGCAGTTCTTC.

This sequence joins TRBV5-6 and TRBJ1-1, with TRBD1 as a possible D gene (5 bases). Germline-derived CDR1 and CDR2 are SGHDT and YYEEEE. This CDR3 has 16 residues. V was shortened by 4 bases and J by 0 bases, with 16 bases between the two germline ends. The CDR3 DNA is TGTGCCAGCAGCCCCGGACACCTCCTCATGAACACTGAAGCTTTCTTT. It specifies CASSPGHLLMNTEAFF.

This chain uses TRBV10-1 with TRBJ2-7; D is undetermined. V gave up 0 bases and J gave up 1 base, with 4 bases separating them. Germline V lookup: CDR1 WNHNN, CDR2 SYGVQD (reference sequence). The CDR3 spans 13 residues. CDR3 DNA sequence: TGCGCCAGCAGTGAGTCGCAGTCCTACGAGCAGTACTTC. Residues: CASSESQSYEQYF.

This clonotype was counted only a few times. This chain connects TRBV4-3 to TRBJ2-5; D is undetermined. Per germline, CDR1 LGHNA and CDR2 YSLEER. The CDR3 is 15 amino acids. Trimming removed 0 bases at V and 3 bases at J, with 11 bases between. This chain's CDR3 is CASSQDLSREETQYF. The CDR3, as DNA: TGCGCCAGCAGCCAAGATCTCAGCAGAGAAGAGACCCAGTACTTC.

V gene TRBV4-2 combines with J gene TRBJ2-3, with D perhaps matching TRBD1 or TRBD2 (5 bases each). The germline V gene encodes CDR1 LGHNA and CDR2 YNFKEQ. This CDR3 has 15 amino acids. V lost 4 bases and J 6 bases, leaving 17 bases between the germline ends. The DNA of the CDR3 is TGTGCCAGCAGCCCAAGTCTTCAGGGAGAGGATACGCAGTATTTT. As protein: CASSPSLQGEDTQYF.

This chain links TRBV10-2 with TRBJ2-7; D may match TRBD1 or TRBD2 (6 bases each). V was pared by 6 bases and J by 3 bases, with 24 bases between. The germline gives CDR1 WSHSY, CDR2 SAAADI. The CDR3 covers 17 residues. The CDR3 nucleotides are TGCGCCAGCAGCCCCGGGGGCGGCGGCGTTGGACACTACGAGCAGTACTTC. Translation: CASSPGGGGVGHYEQYF.

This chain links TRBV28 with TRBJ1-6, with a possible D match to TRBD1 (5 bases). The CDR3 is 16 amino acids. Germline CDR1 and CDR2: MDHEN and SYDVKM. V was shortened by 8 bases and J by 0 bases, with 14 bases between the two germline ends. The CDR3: CASPLGELSYNSPLHF. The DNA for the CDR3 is TGTGCCAGCCCCTTGGGGGAGCTCTCCTATAATTCACCCCTCCACTTT.

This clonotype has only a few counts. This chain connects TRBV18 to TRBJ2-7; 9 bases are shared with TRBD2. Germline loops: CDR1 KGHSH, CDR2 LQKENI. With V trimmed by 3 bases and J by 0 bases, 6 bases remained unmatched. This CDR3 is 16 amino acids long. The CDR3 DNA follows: TGTGCCAGCTCACCGACGGGACTAGCCCCCTCCTACGAGCAGTACTTC. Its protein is CASSPTGLAPSYEQYF.

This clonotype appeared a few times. The CDR3 DNA sequence: TGTGCCAGCAGTCTCACGACAGGGGACCATGAGCAGTTCTTC. Its translation is CASSLTTGDHEQFF. This chain connects TRBV27 to TRBJ2-1; 8 bases align to TRBD1. The CDR3 consists of 14 residues. Trimming at V came to 5 bases and at J to 8 bases, leaving 8 bases not matched to a gene. Germline V gene sequence: CDR1 MNHEY, CDR2 SMNVEV (reference sequence).

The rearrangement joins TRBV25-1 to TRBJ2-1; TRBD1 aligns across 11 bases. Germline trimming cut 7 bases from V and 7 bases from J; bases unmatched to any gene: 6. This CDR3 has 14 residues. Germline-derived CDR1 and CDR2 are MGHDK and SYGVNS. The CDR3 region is CASTRTGGMNEQFF. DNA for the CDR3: TGTGCCAGCACCCGGACAGGGGGCATGAATGAGCAGTTCTTC.

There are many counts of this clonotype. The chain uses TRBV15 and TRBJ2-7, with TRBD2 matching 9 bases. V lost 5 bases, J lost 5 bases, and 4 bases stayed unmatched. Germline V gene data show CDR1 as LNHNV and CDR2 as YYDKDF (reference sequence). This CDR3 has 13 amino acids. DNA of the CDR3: TGTGCCACCAGCGGACTAGCGTCCCACGAGCAGTACTTC. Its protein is CATSGLASHEQYF.

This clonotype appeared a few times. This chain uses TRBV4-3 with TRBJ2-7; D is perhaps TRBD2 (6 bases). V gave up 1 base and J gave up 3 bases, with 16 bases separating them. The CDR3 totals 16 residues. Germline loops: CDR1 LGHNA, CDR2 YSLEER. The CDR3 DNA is TGCGCCAGCAGCCAAGCCAAATCGGTCGGGGGCTACGAGCAGTACTTC. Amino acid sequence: CASSQAKSVGGYEQYF.

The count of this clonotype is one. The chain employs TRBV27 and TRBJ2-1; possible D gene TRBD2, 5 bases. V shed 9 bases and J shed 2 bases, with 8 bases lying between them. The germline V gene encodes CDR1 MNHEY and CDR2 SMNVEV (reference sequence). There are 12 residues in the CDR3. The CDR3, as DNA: TGTGCCAGGCCCGGGACCTACAATGAGCAGTTCTTC. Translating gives CARPGTYNEQFF.